This T cell receptor (beta chain) was identified in a study of technical replicates of blood from several donors. CDR3 length: 14 amino acids. Trimming left V 1 base short and J 15 bases short, with 19 bases between. Germline values: CDR1 SGHAT, CDR2 FQNNGV. Sequenced by immunoSEQ multiplex PCR; TCRdb stores in-frame clones only, minus some. The table lists about 16,000 clones, 87% of them singletons. The J gene is TRBJ2-1, the V gene TRBV11-2; D is possibly TRBD2 (7 bases). Sequences were obtained from PBMCs. The receptor comes from a human donor in good health. CDR3 DNA: TGTGCCAGCAGCTTAGTGGCCGGGGGCGGGAGCCTGTTCTTC. It codes for CASSLVAGGGSLFF.